A selection of T cell receptor beta chains follows, all from one sample in a study of T cell responses to AZD1222 COVID-19 vaccine. This table comes from immunoSEQ multiplex PCR, and its TCRdb copy is limited to in-frame clones, with some not included. The sample shows fewer than 85,000 clones, around 82% of them seen only once. The starting material was peripheral blood, obtained 28 days after the second AZD1222 dose. The origin of the receptors is an adult who received the AZD1222 COVID-19 vaccine. Each CDR3 is given with its conserved first and last residue. Fields, in order: clone size, D gene, J gene, V gene, CDR3 protein, CDR3 DNA. The D gene is left open where the match is weak. The size entry is marked missing in some rows and otherwise reads once, few, many or a size class.

abundance: -; d_gene: -; j_gene: TRBJ1-5; v_gene: TRBV28; CDR3aa: CASTWGEGRVPQHF; CDR3nt: TGTGCCAGCACGTGGGGGGAGGGAAGAGTTCCCCAGCATTTT
abundance: -; d_gene: -; j_gene: TRBJ1-2; v_gene: TRBV9; CDR3aa: CASSQGDYGYTF; CDR3nt: TGTGCCAGCAGTCAGGGCGACTATGGCTACACCTTC
abundance: -; d_gene: TRBD2; j_gene: TRBJ2-1; v_gene: TRBV5-6; CDR3aa: CASSLTWASGTNEQFF; CDR3nt: TGTGCCAGCAGCTTGACATGGGCTAGCGGGACCAATGAGCAGTTCTTC
abundance: -; d_gene: -; j_gene: TRBJ2-5; v_gene: TRBV4-3; CDR3aa: CASSQDPRRLGETQYF; CDR3nt: TGCGCCAGCAGCCAAGATCCCAGGAGGCTTGGGGAGACCCAGTACTTC
abundance: -; d_gene: -; j_gene: TRBJ2-7; v_gene: TRBV5-8; CDR3aa: CASRQASSYEQYF; CDR3nt: TGTGCCAGCAGGCAGGCTAGCTCCTACGAGCAGTACTTC
abundance: -; d_gene: -; j_gene: TRBJ1-2; v_gene: TRBV28; CDR3aa: CASIGGELYGYTF; CDR3nt: TGTGCCAGCATCGGGGGGGAACTCTATGGCTACACCTTC
abundance: -; d_gene: TRBD1; j_gene: TRBJ1-2; v_gene: TRBV19; CDR3aa: CASSITGTVYGYTF; CDR3nt: TGTGCCAGTAGTATTACAGGGACAGTTTATGGCTACACCTTC
abundance: -; d_gene: TRBD1; j_gene: TRBJ1-6; v_gene: TRBV4-1; CDR3aa: CASSQGHPGQEGSPLHF; CDR3nt: TGCGCCAGCAGCCAAGGCCATCCGGGACAGGAGGGTTCACCCCTCCACTTT
abundance: -; d_gene: -; j_gene: TRBJ2-4; v_gene: TRBV19; CDR3aa: CAGFRWWRGLAKNIQYF; CDR3nt: TGTGCCGGTTTCCGGTGGTGGAGGGGACTAGCCAAAAACATTCAGTACTTC
abundance: few; d_gene: -; j_gene: TRBJ2-2; v_gene: TRBV5-4; CDR3aa: CASSPTAANTGELFF; CDR3nt: TGTGCCAGCAGCCCTACAGCCGCGAACACCGGGGAGCTGTTTTTT
abundance: few; d_gene: -; j_gene: TRBJ2-7; v_gene: TRBV4-2; CDR3aa: CASSQDAGTPSYEQYF; CDR3nt: TGTGCCAGCAGCCAAGATGCCGGGACTCCCTCCTACGAGCAGTACTTC
abundance: -; d_gene: TRBD1; j_gene: TRBJ1-3; v_gene: TRBV9; CDR3aa: CASSVHSQGASGNTIYF; CDR3nt: TGTGCCAGCAGCGTCCACTCACAGGGGGCTTCTGGAAACACCATATATTTT
abundance: -; d_gene: TRBD1; j_gene: TRBJ1-6; v_gene: TRBV19; CDR3aa: CASRSGTANSPLHF; CDR3nt: TGTGCCAGTAGATCCGGGACAGCCAATTCACCCCTCCACTTT
abundance: -; d_gene: TRBD1; j_gene: TRBJ1-1; v_gene: TRBV10-3; CDR3aa: CAISATGGSEAFF; CDR3nt: TGTGCCATCAGCGCGACAGGGGGCAGCGAAGCTTTCTTT
abundance: -; d_gene: -; j_gene: TRBJ1-1; v_gene: TRBV5-4; CDR3aa: CASSLDWTTNTEAFF; CDR3nt: TGTGCCAGCAGCTTGGATTGGACGACGAACACTGAAGCTTTCTTT
abundance: -; d_gene: -; j_gene: TRBJ2-5; v_gene: TRBV29-1; CDR3aa: CSVWAEETQYF; CDR3nt: TGCAGCGTCTGGGCGGAGGAGACCCAGTACTTC
abundance: -; d_gene: -; j_gene: TRBJ1-5; v_gene: TRBV19; CDR3aa: CASNLGQGMDQPQHF; CDR3nt: TGTGCCAGTAACCTAGGTCAGGGGATGGATCAGCCCCAGCATTTT
abundance: -; d_gene: TRBD1; j_gene: TRBJ1-5; v_gene: TRBV19; CDR3aa: CASSGTAQPQHF; CDR3nt: TGTGCCAGTAGTGGGACAGCCCAGCCCCAGCATTTT
abundance: -; d_gene: -; j_gene: TRBJ2-3; v_gene: TRBV7-7; CDR3aa: CASSPDGGSTDTQYF; CDR3nt: TGTGCCAGCAGCCCAGACGGGGGAAGCACAGATACGCAGTATTTT
abundance: -; d_gene: -; j_gene: TRBJ1-1; v_gene: TRBV12-3/TRBV12-4; CDR3aa: CASSQGTNTEAFF; CDR3nt: TGTGCCAGCAGTCAGGGGACGAACACTGAAGCTTTCTTT
abundance: -; d_gene: -; j_gene: TRBJ1-4; v_gene: TRBV19; CDR3aa: CASSIRPGDEILFF; CDR3nt: TGTGCCAGTAGTATTCGGCCGGGGGATGAAATACTGTTTTTT
abundance: -; d_gene: TRBD2; j_gene: TRBJ2-1; v_gene: TRBV7-2; CDR3aa: CASSSQLAGGPIEQFF; CDR3nt: TGTGCCAGCAGCTCGCAGCTAGCGGGAGGGCCGATTGAGCAGTTCTTC